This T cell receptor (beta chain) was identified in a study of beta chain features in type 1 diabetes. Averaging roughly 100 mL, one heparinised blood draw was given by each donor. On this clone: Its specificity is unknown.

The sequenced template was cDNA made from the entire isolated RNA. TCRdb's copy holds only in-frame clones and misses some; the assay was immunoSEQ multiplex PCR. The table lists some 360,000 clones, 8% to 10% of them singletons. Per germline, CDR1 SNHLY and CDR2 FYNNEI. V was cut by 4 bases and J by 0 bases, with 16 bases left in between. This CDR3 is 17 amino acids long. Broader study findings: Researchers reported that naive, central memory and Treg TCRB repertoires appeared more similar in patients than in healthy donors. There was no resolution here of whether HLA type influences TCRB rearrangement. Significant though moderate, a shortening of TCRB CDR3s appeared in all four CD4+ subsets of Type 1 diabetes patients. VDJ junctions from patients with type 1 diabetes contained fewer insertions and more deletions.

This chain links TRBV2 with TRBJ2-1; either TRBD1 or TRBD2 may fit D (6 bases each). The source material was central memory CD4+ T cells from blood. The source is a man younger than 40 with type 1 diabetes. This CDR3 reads CASSGGAVSISYNEQFF. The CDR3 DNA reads TGTGCCAGCAGTGGGGGGGCAGTATCGATCTCCTACAATGAGCAGTTCTTC.